Given below is one T cell receptor (beta chain) in context. Its specificity is not known. This sample was included in a study of T cells in Graves' hyperthyroidism and ophthalmopathy. Study-wide points: Clonotypes that were expanded in thyroid above 0.001 mostly appeared in blood too.

RNA transcripts gave rise to amplified TCR beta CDR3 regions. Initially, a first-round RT-PCR of the TCR CDR3 employed the HTBI primer set. TCRdb re-derived calls from the multiplex PCR reads in MiXCR, one entry per CDR3 protein. Of around 600,000 distinct CDR3 sequences listed, 14% are singletons. The study excluded patients with uncontrolled infection, other autoimmune disease, pregnancy or lactation. The V gene lost 8 bases and the J gene lost 1 base, with 12 bases spanning the gap. There are 14 residues in the CDR3. CDR1 is WSHSY and CDR2 is SAAADI in the germline V gene. The rearrangement joins TRBV10-2 to TRBJ1-5, with D perhaps TRBD1 (6 bases). Material: blood. This clonotype originated in a woman in her forties or fifties with Graves' ophthalmopathy. Here the CDR3 DNA reads TGCGCCAGCGAGGGTCAGGGGAGCAATCAGCCCCAGCATTTT. It is translated as CASEGQGSNQPQHF.